This T cell receptor beta chain was captured by sequencing in a study of T cells in Graves' hyperthyroidism and ophthalmopathy. At least 3 on the Clinical Activity Score was recorded for ophthalmopathy patients, who also had NOSPECS grade at least 4 and duration under 3 months. Clinical symptoms, serum thyroxine, TRAb, thyroid ultrasound and orbital computed tomography established diagnosis. Regions amplified from RNA transcripts were the TCR beta CDR3 regions. The HTBI primer set served for first-round RT-PCR of the TCR CDR3. TCRdb independently ran MiXCR on the multiplex PCR reads; one entry per CDR3 protein. The repertoire holds around 390,000 distinct CDR3 sequences, roughly 15% seen once, with about 19% in the top ten. This clonotype appeared many times. The CDR3 runs to 20 residues. The germline CDR1 and CDR2 sequences are LGHNA and YNFKEQ. Trimming cost V 0 bases and J 4 bases, with 25 bases left between them.

The receptor comes from a woman in her 30s with Graves' ophthalmopathy. The rearrangement links TRBV4-2 to TRBJ1-5, with D maybe TRBD1 (5 bases). Sequenced input: blood. The DNA for the CDR3 is TGTGCCAGCAGCCAAGAACCCCAATACCCGGGACTTCGTACGAATCAGCCCCAGCATTTT. This translates into CASSQEPQYPGLRTNQPQHF.